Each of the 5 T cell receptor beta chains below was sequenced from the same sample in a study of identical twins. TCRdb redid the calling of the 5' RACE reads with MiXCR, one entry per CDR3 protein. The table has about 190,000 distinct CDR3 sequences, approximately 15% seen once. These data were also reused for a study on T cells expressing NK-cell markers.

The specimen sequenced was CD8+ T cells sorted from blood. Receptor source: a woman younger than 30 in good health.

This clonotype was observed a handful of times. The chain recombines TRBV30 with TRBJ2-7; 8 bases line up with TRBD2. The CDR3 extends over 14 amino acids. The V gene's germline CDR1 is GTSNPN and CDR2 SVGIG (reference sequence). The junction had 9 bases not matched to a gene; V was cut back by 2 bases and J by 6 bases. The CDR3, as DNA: TGTGCCTGGAGTTCTCCGGGACTAGGCTTCGAGCAGTACTTC. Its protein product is CAWSSPGLGFEQYF.

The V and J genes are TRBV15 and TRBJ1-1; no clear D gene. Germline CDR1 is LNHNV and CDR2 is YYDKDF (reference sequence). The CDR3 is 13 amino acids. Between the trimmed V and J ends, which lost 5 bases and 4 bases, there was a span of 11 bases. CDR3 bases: TGTGCCACCAGCCCCCGGCTTGGCACTGAAGCTTTCTTT. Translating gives CATSPRLGTEAFF. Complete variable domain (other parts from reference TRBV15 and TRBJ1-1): DAMVIQNPRYQVTQFGKPVTLSCSQTLNHNVMYWYQQKSSQAPKLLFHYYDKDFNNEADTPDNFQSRRPNTSFCFLDIRSPGLGDTAMYLCATSPRLGTEAFFGQGTRLTVV.

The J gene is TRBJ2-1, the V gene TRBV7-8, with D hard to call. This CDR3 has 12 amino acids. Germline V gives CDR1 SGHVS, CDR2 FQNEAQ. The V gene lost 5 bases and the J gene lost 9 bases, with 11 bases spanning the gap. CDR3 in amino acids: CASSQGASEQFF. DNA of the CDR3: TGTGCCAGCAGCCAAGGAGCCAGTGAGCAGTTCTTC.

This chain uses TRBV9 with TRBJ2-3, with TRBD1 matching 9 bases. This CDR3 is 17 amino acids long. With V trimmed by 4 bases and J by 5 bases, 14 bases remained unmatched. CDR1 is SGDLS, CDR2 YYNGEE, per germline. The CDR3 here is CASSPPLGQGSIDTQYF. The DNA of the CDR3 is TGTGCCAGCAGCCCGCCCCTGGGACAGGGTTCGATAGATACGCAGTATTTT.

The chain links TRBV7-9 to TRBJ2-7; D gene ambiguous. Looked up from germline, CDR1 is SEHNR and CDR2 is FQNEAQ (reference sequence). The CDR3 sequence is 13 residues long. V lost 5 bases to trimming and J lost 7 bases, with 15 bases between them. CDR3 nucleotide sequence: TGTGCCAGCAGCCAGCTCTACAGTGGGGAGCAGTACTTC. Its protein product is CASSQLYSGEQYF.